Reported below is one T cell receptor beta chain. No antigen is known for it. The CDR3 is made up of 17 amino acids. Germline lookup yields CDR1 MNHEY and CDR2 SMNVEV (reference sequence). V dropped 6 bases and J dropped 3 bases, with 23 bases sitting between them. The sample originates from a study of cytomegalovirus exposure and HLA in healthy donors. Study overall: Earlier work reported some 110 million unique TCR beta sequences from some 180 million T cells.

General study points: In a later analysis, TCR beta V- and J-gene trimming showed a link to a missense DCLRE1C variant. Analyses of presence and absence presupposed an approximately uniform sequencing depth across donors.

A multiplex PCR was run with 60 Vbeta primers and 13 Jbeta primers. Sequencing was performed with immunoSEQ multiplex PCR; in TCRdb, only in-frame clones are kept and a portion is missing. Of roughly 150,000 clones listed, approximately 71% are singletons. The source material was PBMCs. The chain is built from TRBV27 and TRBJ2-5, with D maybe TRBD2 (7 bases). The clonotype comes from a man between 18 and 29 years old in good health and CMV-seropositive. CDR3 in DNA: TGTGCCAGCAGCCGTCTCCATGCGCGGGGGCCTGAAGAGACCCAGTACTTC. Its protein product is CASSRLHARGPEETQYF.